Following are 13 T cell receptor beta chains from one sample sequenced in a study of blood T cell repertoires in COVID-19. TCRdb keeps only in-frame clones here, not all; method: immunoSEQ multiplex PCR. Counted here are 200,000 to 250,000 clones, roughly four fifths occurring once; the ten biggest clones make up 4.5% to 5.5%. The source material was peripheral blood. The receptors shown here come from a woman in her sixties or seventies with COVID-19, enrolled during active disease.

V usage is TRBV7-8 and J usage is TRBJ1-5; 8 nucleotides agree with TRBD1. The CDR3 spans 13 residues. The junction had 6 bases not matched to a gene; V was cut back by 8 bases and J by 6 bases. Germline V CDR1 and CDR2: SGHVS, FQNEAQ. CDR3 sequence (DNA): TGTGCCAGCCTTCAGGGGGCGGGTCAGCCCCAGCATTTT. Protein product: CASLQGAGQPQHF. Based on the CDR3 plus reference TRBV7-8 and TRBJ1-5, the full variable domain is GAGVSQSPRYKVAKRGQDVALRCDPISGHVSLFWYQQALGQGPEFLTYFQNEAQLDKSGLPSDRFFAERPEGSVSTLKIQRTQQEDSAVYLCASLQGAGQPQHFGDGTRLSIL.

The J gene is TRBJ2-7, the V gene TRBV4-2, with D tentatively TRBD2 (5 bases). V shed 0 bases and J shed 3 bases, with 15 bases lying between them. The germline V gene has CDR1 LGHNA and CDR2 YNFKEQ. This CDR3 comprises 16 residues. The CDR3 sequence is CASSQDFSGSHYEQYF. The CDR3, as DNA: TGTGCCAGCAGCCAAGATTTCTCGGGGAGCCACTACGAGCAGTACTTC.

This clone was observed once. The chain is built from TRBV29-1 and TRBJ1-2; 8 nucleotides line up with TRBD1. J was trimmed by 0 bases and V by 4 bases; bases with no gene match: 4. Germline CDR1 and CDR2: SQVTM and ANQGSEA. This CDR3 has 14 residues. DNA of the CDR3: TGCAGCGTTGGGACAGGGCAACCTAACTATGGCTACACCTTC. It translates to CSVGTGQPNYGYTF.

The CDR3 loop is CASSSGTGPVAEAFF. CDR3 coding DNA: TGTGCCAGCAGTTCCGGGACAGGACCTGTGGCTGAAGCTTTCTTT. V usage is TRBV28 and J usage is TRBJ1-1; 8 positions agree with TRBD1. The V and J ends lost 4 bases and 6 bases, in that order; junction bases with no gene match: 10. Germline-derived CDR1 and CDR2 are MDHEN and SYDVKM. The CDR3 is 15 residues long.

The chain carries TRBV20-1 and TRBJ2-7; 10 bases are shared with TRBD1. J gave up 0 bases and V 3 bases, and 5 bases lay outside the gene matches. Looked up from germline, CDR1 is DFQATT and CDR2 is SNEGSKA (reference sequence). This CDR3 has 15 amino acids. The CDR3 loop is CSASPGTGASYEQYF. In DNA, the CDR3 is TGCAGTGCTAGTCCCGGGACAGGGGCCTCCTACGAGCAGTACTTC.

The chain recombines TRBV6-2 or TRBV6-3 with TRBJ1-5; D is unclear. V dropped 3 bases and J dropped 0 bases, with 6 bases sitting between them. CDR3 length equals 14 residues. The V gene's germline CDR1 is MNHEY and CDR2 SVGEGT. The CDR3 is CASSYLVSNQPQHF. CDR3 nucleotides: TGTGCCAGCAGTTATTTAGTTAGCAATCAGCCCCAGCATTTT.

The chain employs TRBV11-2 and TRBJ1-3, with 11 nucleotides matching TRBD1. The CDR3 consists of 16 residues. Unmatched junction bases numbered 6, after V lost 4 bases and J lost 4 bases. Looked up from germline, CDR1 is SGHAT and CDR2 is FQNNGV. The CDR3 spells CASSSGQGARGNTIYF. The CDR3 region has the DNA TGTGCCAGCAGCTCCGGACAGGGGGCGCGGGGAAACACCATATATTTT.

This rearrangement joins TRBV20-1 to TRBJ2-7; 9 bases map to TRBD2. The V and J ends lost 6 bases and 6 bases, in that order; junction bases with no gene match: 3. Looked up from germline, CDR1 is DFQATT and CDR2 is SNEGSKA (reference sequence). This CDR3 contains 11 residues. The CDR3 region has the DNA TGCAGTGCCAAACTAGCGGGCGAGCAGTACTTC. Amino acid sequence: CSAKLAGEQYF.

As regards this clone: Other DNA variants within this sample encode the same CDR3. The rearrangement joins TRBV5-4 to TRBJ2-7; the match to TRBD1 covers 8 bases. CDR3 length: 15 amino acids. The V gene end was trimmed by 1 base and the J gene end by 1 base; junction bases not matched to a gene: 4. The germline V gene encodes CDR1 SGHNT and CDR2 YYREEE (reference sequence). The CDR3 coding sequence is TGTGCCAGCAGCTTGCCTGGGACAGGTTCCTACGAGCAGTACTTC. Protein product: CASSLPGTGSYEQYF. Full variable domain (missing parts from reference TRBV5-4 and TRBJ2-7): ETGVTQSPTHLIKTRGQQVTLRCSSQSGHNTVSWYQQALGQGPQFIFQYYREEENGRGNFPPRFSGLQFPNYSSELNVNALELDDSALYLCASSLPGTGSYEQYFGPGTRLTVT.

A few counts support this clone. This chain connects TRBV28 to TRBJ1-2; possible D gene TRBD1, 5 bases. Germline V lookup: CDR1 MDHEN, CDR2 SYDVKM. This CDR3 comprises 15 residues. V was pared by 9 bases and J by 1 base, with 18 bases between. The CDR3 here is CASSRDKELNYGYTF. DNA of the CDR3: TGTGCCAGTTCCAGGGATAAAGAGCTTAACTATGGCTACACCTTC.

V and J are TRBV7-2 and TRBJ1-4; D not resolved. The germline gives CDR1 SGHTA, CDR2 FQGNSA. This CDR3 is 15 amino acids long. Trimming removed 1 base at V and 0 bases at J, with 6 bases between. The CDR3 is CASSLEAATNEKLFF. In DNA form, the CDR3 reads TGTGCCAGCAGCTTAGAGGCGGCAACTAATGAAAAACTGTTTTTT.

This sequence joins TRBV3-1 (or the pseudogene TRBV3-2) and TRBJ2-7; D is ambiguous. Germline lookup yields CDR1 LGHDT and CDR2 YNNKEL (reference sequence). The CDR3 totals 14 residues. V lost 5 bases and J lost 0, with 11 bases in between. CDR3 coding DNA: TGTGCCAGCAGCTCTTCTCGAGCCTCCTACGAGCAGTACTTC. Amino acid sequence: CASSSSRASYEQYF.

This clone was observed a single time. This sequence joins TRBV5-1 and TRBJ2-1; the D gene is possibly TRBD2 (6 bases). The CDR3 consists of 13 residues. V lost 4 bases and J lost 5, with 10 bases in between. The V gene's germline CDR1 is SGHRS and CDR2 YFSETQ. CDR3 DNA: TGCGCCAGCAGCCCCGGCGGGAACAATGAGCAGTTCTTC. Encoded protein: CASSPGGNNEQFF. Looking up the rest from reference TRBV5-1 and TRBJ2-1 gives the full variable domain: KAGVTQTPRYLIKTRGQQVTLSCSPISGHRSVSWYQQTPGQGLQFLFEYFSETQRNKGNFPGRFSGRQFSNSRSEMNVSTLELGDSALYLCASSPGGNNEQFFGPGTRLTVL.